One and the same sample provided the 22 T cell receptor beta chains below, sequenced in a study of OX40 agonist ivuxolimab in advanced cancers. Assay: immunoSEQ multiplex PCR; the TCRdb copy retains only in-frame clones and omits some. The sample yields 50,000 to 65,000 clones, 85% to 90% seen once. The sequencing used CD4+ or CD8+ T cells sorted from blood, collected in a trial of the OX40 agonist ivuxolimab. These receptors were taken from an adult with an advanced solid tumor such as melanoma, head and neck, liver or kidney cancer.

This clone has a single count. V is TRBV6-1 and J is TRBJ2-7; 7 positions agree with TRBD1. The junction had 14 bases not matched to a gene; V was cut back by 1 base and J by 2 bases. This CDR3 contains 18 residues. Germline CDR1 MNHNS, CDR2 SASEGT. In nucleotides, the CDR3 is TGTGCCAGCAGTGAAGTTATGTCTGGGACAGAAGATACCTACGAGCAGTACTTC. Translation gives CASSEVMSGTEDTYEQYF.

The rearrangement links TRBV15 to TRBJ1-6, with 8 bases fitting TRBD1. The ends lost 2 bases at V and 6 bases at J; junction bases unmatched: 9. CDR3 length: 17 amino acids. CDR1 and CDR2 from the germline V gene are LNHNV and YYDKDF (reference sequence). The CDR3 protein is CATSRPTGVGSNSPLHF. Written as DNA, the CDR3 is TGTGCCACCAGCAGACCGACAGGGGTAGGATCTAATTCACCCCTCCACTTT.

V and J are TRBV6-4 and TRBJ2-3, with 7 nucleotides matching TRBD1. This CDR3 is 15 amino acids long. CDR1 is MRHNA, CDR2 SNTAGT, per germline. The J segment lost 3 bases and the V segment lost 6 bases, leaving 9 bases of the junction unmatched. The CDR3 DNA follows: TGTGCCAGCAGACGAACAGGGGTTGGTACAGATACGCAGTATTTT. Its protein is CASRRTGVGTDTQYF.

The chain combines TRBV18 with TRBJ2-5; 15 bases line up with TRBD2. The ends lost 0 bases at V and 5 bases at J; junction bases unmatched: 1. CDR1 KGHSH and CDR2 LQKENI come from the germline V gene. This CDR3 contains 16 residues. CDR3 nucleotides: TGTGCCAGCTCACCACCCGGGACTAGCGGGGGGGAGACCCAGTACTTC. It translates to CASSPPGTSGGETQYF.

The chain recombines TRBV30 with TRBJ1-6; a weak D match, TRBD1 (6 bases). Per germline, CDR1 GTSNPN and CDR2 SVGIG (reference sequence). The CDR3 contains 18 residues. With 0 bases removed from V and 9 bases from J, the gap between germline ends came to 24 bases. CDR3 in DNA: TGTGCCTGGAGTGTAAGGGGTGGGGGCAATCAAGATTTTTCACCCCTCCACTTT. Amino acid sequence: CAWSVRGGGNQDFSPLHF.

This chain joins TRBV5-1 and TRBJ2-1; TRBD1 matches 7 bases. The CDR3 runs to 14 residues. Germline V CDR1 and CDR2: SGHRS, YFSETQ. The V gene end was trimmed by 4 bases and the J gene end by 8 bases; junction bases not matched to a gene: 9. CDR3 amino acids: CASSIIVTGDEQFF. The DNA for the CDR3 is TGCGCCAGCAGCATCATTGTCACAGGGGATGAGCAGTTCTTC.

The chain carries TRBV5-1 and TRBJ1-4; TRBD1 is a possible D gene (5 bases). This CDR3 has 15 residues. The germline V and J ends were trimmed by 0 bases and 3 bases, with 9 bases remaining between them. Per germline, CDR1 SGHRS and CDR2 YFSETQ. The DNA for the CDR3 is TGCGCCAGCAGCTTGGCTTCGGGGGCTAATGAAAAACTGTTTTTT. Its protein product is CASSLASGANEKLFF.

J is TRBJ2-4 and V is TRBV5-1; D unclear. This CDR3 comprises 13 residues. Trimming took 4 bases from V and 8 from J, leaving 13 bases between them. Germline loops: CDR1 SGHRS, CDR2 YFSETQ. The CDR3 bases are TGCGCCAGCAGCGATACAGTCGGAGACATTCAGTACTTC. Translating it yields CASSDTVGDIQYF.

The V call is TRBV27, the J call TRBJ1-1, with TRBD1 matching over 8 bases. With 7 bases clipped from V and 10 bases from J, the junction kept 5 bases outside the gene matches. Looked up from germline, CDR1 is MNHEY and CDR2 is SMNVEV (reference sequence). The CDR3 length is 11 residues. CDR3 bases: TGTGCCAGCAATTCCAGGGGGCGAGCTTTCTTT. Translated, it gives CASNSRGRAFF.

This CDR3 reads CASYATSGELFF. The CDR3 DNA is TGTGCCAGCTACGCAACATCCGGGGAGCTGTTTTTT. The chain couples TRBV18 to TRBJ2-2; no clear D. This CDR3 comprises 12 residues. Trimming took off 7 bases at V and 6 bases at J, with 9 bases between the two ends. CDR1 is KGHSH and CDR2 is LQKENI in the germline V gene.

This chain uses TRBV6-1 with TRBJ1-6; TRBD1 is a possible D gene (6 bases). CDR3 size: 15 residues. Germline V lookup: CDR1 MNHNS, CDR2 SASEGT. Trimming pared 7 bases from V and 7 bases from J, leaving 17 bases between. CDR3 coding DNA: TGTGCCAGCACCCCCTGGGGGCAGGTGAATTCACCCCTCCACTTT. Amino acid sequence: CASTPWGQVNSPLHF.

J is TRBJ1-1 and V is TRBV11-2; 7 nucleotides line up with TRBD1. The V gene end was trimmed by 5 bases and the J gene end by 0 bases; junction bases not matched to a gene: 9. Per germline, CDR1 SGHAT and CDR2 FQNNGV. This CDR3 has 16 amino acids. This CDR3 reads CASSLRQGSMNTEAFF. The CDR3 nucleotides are TGTGCCAGCAGCCTTCGACAGGGATCCATGAACACTGAAGCTTTCTTT.

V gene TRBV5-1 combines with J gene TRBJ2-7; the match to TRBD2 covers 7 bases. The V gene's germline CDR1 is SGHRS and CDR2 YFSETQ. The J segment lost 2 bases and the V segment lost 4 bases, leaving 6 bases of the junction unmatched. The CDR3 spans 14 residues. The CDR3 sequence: CASSMTGTTYEQYF. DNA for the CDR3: TGCGCCAGCAGCATGACCGGGACTACCTACGAGCAGTACTTC.

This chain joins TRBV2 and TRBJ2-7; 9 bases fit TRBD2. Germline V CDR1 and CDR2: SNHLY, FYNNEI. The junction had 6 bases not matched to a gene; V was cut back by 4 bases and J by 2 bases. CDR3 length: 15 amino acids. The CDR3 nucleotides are TGTGCCAGCAGTGGGGCTAGCGGGGTCCCCTACGAGCAGTACTTC. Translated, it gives CASSGASGVPYEQYF.

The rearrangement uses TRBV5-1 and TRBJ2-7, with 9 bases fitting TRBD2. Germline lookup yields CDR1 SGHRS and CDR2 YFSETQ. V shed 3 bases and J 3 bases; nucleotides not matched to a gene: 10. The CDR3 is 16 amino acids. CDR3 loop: CASSYSVAGENYEQYF. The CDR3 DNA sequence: TGCGCCAGCAGCTATTCCGTAGCGGGGGAAAACTACGAGCAGTACTTC.

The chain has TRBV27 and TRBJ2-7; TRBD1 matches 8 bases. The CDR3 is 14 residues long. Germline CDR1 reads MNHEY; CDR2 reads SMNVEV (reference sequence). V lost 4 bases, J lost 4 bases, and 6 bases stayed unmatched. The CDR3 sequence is CASSSGTGEYEQYF. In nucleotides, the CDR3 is TGTGCCAGCAGTTCCGGGACAGGTGAATACGAGCAGTACTTC.

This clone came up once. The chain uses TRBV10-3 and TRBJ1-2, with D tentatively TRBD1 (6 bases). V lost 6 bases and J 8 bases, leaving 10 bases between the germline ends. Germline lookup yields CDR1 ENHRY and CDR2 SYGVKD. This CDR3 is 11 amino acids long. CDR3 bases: TGTGCCATCAGCACAGGGTCCGGCTACACCTTC. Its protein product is CAISTGSGYTF.

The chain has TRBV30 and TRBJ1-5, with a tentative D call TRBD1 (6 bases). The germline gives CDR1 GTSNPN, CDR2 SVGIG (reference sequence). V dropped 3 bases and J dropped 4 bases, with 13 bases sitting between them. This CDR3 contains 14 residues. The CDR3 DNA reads TGTGCCTGGAGAGCAGGACAGCCAAATCAGCCCCAGCATTTT. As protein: CAWRAGQPNQPQHF.

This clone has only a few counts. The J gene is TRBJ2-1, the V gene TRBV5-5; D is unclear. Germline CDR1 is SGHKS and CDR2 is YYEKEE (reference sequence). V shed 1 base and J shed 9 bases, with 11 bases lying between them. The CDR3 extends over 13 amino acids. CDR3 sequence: CASSLPQSGEQFF. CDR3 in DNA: TGTGCCAGCAGCTTGCCCCAATCGGGTGAGCAGTTCTTC.

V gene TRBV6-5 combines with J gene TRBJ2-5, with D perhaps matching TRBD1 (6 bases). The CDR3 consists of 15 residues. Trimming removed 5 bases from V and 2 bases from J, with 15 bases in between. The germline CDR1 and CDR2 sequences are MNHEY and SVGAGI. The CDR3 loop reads CASSRTGTLQETQYF. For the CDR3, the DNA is TGTGCCAGCAGTCGAACCGGGACACTACAAGAGACCCAGTACTTC.

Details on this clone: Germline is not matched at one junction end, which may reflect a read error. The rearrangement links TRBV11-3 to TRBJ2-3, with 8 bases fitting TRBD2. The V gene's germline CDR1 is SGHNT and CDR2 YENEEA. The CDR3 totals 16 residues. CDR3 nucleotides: TGTGCCAGCAGCGCCGGGACTAGTTCAAGCACAGATACGCAGTGTTTT. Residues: CASSAGTSSSTDTQCF.

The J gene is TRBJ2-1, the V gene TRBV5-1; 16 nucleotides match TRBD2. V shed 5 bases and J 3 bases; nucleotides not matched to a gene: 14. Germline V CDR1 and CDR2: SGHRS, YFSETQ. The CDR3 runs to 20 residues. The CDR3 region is CASRNPLGTSGGAFYNEQFF. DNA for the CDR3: TGCGCCAGCAGAAACCCTCTAGGGACTAGCGGGGGGGCCTTCTACAATGAGCAGTTCTTC.